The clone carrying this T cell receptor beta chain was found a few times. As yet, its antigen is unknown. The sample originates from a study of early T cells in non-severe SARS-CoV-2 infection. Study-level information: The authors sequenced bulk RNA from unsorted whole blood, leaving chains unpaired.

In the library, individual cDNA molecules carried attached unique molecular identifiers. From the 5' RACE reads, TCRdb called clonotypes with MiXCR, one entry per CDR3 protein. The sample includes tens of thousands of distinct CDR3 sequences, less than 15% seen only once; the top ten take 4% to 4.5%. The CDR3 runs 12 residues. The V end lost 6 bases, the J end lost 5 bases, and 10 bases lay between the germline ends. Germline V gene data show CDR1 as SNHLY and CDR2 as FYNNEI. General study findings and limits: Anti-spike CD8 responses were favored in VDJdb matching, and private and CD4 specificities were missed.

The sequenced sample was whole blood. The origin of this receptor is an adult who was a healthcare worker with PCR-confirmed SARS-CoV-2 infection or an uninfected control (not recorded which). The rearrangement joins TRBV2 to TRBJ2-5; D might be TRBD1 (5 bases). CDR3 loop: CASRTVPETQYF. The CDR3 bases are TGTGCCAGCAGGACAGTACCCGAGACCCAGTACTTC. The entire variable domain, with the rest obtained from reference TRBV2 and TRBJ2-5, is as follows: EPEVTQTPSHQVTQMGQEVILRCVPISNHLYFYWYRQILGQKVEFLVSFYNNEISEKSEIFDDQFSVERPDGSNFTLKIRSTKLEDSAMYFCASRTVPETQYFGPGTRLLVL.